Listed below are T cell receptor beta chains from one sample, sequenced in a study of CD8 T cells in Susac syndrome. MiXCR was run by TCRdb on the immunoSEQ multiplex PCR reads, yielding one entry per CDR3 protein. The table includes some 200,000 distinct CDR3 sequences, 90% to 95% detected once. The sequencing input was CD4+ T cells from PBMCs. The source is a human donor with multiple sclerosis. Both conserved end residues are part of each CDR3. Each record gives: J gene, V gene, clone size, D gene, CDR3 protein, CDR3 DNA. The D gene is left open where the match is weak. Clone size, where shown, is once, few, many, or a class for clones that have expanded.

J gene: TRBJ1-6; V gene: TRBV12-3/TRBV12-4; clone size: .; D gene: .; CDR3 protein: CASRPDGSPLHF; CDR3 DNA: TGTGCCAGCAGGCCCGACGGCTCACCCCTCCACTTT
J gene: TRBJ2-7; V gene: TRBV19; clone size: once; D gene: TRBD2; CDR3 protein: CASSVTSGYEQYF; CDR3 DNA: TGTGCCAGTAGTGTCACTAGCGGCTACGAGCAGTACTTC
J gene: TRBJ2-5; V gene: TRBV5-4; clone size: .; D gene: TRBD2; CDR3 protein: CASRRTSGREETQYF; CDR3 DNA: TGTGCCAGCAGACGGACTAGCGGGAGAGAGGAGACCCAGTACTTC
J gene: TRBJ2-7; V gene: TRBV2; clone size: .; D gene: TRBD2; CDR3 protein: CASSGTSRRYEQYF; CDR3 DNA: TGTGCCAGCAGTGGGACTAGCAGGCGGTACGAGCAGTACTTC
J gene: TRBJ1-2; V gene: TRBV30; clone size: .; D gene: TRBD1; CDR3 protein: CAWMRQGDYTF; CDR3 DNA: TGTGCCTGGATGAGACAGGGAGACTACACCTTC
J gene: TRBJ2-3; V gene: TRBV2; clone size: .; D gene: TRBD2; CDR3 protein: CASSDPAGKLAGYTDTQYF; CDR3 DNA: TGTGCCAGCAGTGACCCCGCGGGGAAGCTAGCGGGGTACACAGATACGCAGTATTTT
J gene: TRBJ1-1; V gene: TRBV20-1; clone size: .; D gene: .; CDR3 protein: CSAARNTEAFF; CDR3 DNA: TGCAGTGCAGCCAGGAACACTGAAGCTTTCTTT
J gene: TRBJ1-2; V gene: TRBV20-1; clone size: .; D gene: .; CDR3 protein: CSASRTVYGYTF; CDR3 DNA: TGCAGTGCTAGCCGGACGGTCTATGGCTACACCTTC
J gene: TRBJ1-1; V gene: TRBV7-2; clone size: .; D gene: .; CDR3 protein: CASSPTAPGAFF; CDR3 DNA: TGTGCCAGCAGCCCGACCGCCCCTGGGGCTTTCTTT
J gene: TRBJ1-1; V gene: TRBV19; clone size: .; D gene: .; CDR3 protein: CASSIVQPNTEAFF; CDR3 DNA: TGTGCCAGTAGTATTGTCCAACCCAACACTGAAGCTTTCTTT
J gene: TRBJ2-7; V gene: TRBV20-1; clone size: .; D gene: .; CDR3 protein: CSARAKLGGDYEQYF; CDR3 DNA: TGCAGTGCTAGAGCAAAACTTGGCGGTGACTACGAGCAGTACTTC
J gene: TRBJ1-2; V gene: TRBV11-2; clone size: .; D gene: .; CDR3 protein: CASSLNSYGYTF; CDR3 DNA: TGTGCCAGCAGCTTAAACAGCTATGGCTACACCTTC
J gene: TRBJ2-6; V gene: TRBV11-2; clone size: .; D gene: .; CDR3 protein: CASRPLAQTSGANVLTF; CDR3 DNA: TGTGCCAGCAGACCCCTCGCCCAGACCTCTGGGGCCAACGTCCTGACTTTC
J gene: TRBJ2-1; V gene: TRBV29-1; clone size: .; D gene: .; CDR3 protein: CSVGAGSYNEQFF; CDR3 DNA: TGCAGCGTTGGGGCCGGGTCCTACAATGAGCAGTTCTTC
J gene: TRBJ2-1; V gene: TRBV18; clone size: .; D gene: .; CDR3 protein: CASSPPTPNEQFF; CDR3 DNA: TGTGCCAGCTCACCACCTACTCCGAATGAGCAGTTCTTC
J gene: TRBJ2-7; V gene: TRBV9; clone size: .; D gene: .; CDR3 protein: CASSPQLTSYEQYF; CDR3 DNA: TGTGCCAGCAGCCCTCAACTGACGTCCTACGAGCAGTACTTC
J gene: TRBJ2-7; V gene: TRBV20-1; clone size: .; D gene: TRBD2; CDR3 protein: CSASGLAASYEQYF; CDR3 DNA: TGCAGTGCTAGTGGACTAGCGGCCTCCTACGAGCAGTACTTC
J gene: TRBJ2-7; V gene: TRBV5-1; clone size: once; D gene: .; CDR3 protein: CASSPRSSPYEQYF; CDR3 DNA: TGCGCCAGCAGCCCTCGCAGCTCGCCCTACGAGCAGTACTTC
J gene: TRBJ2-4; V gene: TRBV2; clone size: .; D gene: .; CDR3 protein: CASRSDLPNIQYF; CDR3 DNA: TGTGCCAGCCGCTCCGATCTTCCAAACATTCAGTACTTC
J gene: TRBJ1-1; V gene: TRBV18; clone size: .; D gene: .; CDR3 protein: CASSPRREEAEAFF; CDR3 DNA: TGTGCCAGCTCACCACGTAGGGAGGAGGCTGAAGCTTTCTTT
J gene: TRBJ2-2; V gene: TRBV7-2; clone size: .; D gene: TRBD1; CDR3 protein: CASTLTGGRPGELFF; CDR3 DNA: TGTGCCAGCACGTTGACAGGGGGCCGCCCCGGGGAGCTGTTTTTT
J gene: TRBJ1-1; V gene: TRBV4-2; clone size: .; D gene: TRBD1; CDR3 protein: CASSQDRTKNTEAFF; CDR3 DNA: TGTGCCAGCAGCCAGGACAGGACTAAGAACACTGAAGCTTTCTTT
J gene: TRBJ1-2; V gene: TRBV19; clone size: .; D gene: .; CDR3 protein: CAIAGVGGYTF; CDR3 DNA: TGTGCCATTGCTGGGGTCGGAGGCTACACCTTC
J gene: TRBJ2-5; V gene: TRBV12-3/TRBV12-4; clone size: .; D gene: .; CDR3 protein: CASSLYRQETQYF; CDR3 DNA: TGTGCCAGCAGTTTATACAGACAGGAGACCCAGTACTTC
J gene: TRBJ2-1; V gene: TRBV29-1; clone size: .; D gene: .; CDR3 protein: CSGHDGSGGQFF; CDR3 DNA: TGCAGCGGCCACGACGGATCCGGGGGGCAGTTCTTC
J gene: TRBJ1-1; V gene: TRBV30; clone size: .; D gene: .; CDR3 protein: CAWSKGMNTEAFF; CDR3 DNA: TGTGCCTGGAGTAAGGGAATGAACACTGAAGCTTTCTTT
J gene: TRBJ2-5; V gene: TRBV25-1; clone size: .; D gene: .; CDR3 protein: CATSSNRPGETQYF; CDR3 DNA: TGTGCCACCAGCTCCAACAGGCCAGGGGAGACCCAGTACTTC
J gene: TRBJ2-3; V gene: TRBV29-1; clone size: .; D gene: TRBD2; CDR3 protein: CSVRTLSGRSTDTQYF; CDR3 DNA: TGCAGCGTCAGAACATTAAGCGGGAGAAGCACAGATACGCAGTATTTT
J gene: TRBJ2-6; V gene: TRBV5-6; clone size: .; D gene: .; CDR3 protein: CASSLVVRVGANVLTF; CDR3 DNA: TGTGCCAGCAGCTTGGTGGTCAGGGTTGGGGCCAACGTCCTGACTTTC
J gene: TRBJ1-2; V gene: TRBV11-2; clone size: .; D gene: .; CDR3 protein: CASSFQTDPSSGYTF; CDR3 DNA: TGTGCCAGCAGCTTTCAAACGGACCCAAGTAGCGGCTACACCTTC
J gene: TRBJ2-7; V gene: TRBV27; clone size: .; D gene: TRBD2; CDR3 protein: CASSPRTSGYEQYF; CDR3 DNA: TGTGCCAGCAGTCCAAGGACTAGCGGCTACGAGCAGTACTTC
J gene: TRBJ2-1; V gene: TRBV4-1; clone size: once; D gene: .; CDR3 protein: CASSQRGRSYNEQFF; CDR3 DNA: TGCGCCAGCAGCCAACGCGGGCGGTCCTACAATGAGCAGTTCTTC
J gene: TRBJ1-1; V gene: TRBV20-1; clone size: .; D gene: .; CDR3 protein: CSVTTGKADTEAFF; CDR3 DNA: TGCAGTGTCACCACCGGGAAGGCTGACACTGAAGCTTTCTTT
J gene: TRBJ1-5; V gene: TRBV6-1; clone size: .; D gene: .; CDR3 protein: CASSEGNQPQHF; CDR3 DNA: TGTGCCAGCAGTGAGGGAAATCAGCCCCAGCATTTT
J gene: TRBJ1-5; V gene: TRBV6-5; clone size: .; D gene: .; CDR3 protein: CASSPYQPQHF; CDR3 DNA: TGTGCCAGCAGTCCCTATCAGCCCCAGCATTTT
J gene: TRBJ2-7; V gene: TRBV24-1; clone size: .; D gene: .; CDR3 protein: CATSDAGTYEQYF; CDR3 DNA: TGTGCCACCAGTGATGCCGGGACCTACGAGCAGTACTTC
J gene: TRBJ2-1; V gene: TRBV30; clone size: .; D gene: .; CDR3 protein: CAWSVQGFGGNEQFF; CDR3 DNA: TGTGCCTGGAGTGTACAGGGTTTTGGGGGGAATGAGCAGTTCTTC
J gene: TRBJ1-2; V gene: TRBV29-1; clone size: .; D gene: .; CDR3 protein: CSVDGQGSYGYTF; CDR3 DNA: TGCAGCGTTGACGGGCAGGGCAGCTATGGCTACACCTTC
J gene: TRBJ2-1; V gene: TRBV12-3/TRBV12-4; clone size: .; D gene: .; CDR3 protein: CASSLVIGSSNEQFF; CDR3 DNA: TGTGCCAGCAGTTTAGTCATCGGGAGTAGCAATGAGCAGTTCTTC
J gene: TRBJ2-3; V gene: TRBV18; clone size: .; D gene: .; CDR3 protein: CASSSQTNTDTQYF; CDR3 DNA: TGTGCCAGCTCATCTCAAACCAACACAGATACGCAGTATTTT
J gene: TRBJ1-4; V gene: TRBV29-1; clone size: .; D gene: .; CDR3 protein: CSVVWPANEKLFF; CDR3 DNA: TGCAGCGTTGTCTGGCCAGCTAATGAAAAACTGTTTTTT
J gene: TRBJ2-4; V gene: TRBV19; clone size: .; D gene: TRBD1; CDR3 protein: CASSIGQGVGNIQYF; CDR3 DNA: TGTGCCAGTAGTATCGGACAGGGGGTCGGAAACATTCAGTACTTC
J gene: TRBJ1-2; V gene: TRBV16; clone size: .; D gene: .; CDR3 protein: CASSQSTDGYTF; CDR3 DNA: TGTGCCAGCAGCCAATCGACGGATGGCTACACCTTC
J gene: TRBJ1-2; V gene: TRBV25-1; clone size: .; D gene: .; CDR3 protein: CASSEWQNYGYTF; CDR3 DNA: TGTGCCAGCAGTGAATGGCAGAACTATGGCTACACCTTC
J gene: TRBJ2-5; V gene: TRBV7-2; clone size: .; D gene: .; CDR3 protein: CASSISRETQYF; CDR3 DNA: TGTGCCAGCTCTATCTCGCGGGAGACCCAGTACTTC
J gene: TRBJ1-1; V gene: TRBV5-1; clone size: .; D gene: .; CDR3 protein: CASSLHGPNTEAFF; CDR3 DNA: TGCGCCAGCAGCTTGCACGGACCGAACACTGAAGCTTTCTTT
J gene: TRBJ1-4; V gene: TRBV20-1; clone size: .; D gene: .; CDR3 protein: CSAIRYETNEKLFF; CDR3 DNA: TGCAGTGCTATCCGATACGAAACTAATGAAAAACTGTTTTTT
J gene: TRBJ2-7; V gene: TRBV6-1; clone size: once; D gene: .; CDR3 protein: CASSVRGLTYEQYF; CDR3 DNA: TGTGCCAGCAGTGTCAGGGGACTCACCTACGAGCAGTACTTC
J gene: TRBJ2-7; V gene: TRBV5-1; clone size: .; D gene: TRBD2; CDR3 protein: CASSLEGAGAWYEQYF; CDR3 DNA: TGCGCCAGCAGCTTGGAAGGAGCGGGGGCCTGGTACGAGCAGTACTTC
J gene: TRBJ2-5; V gene: TRBV10-3; clone size: .; D gene: .; CDR3 protein: CALSRGMGETQYF; CDR3 DNA: TGTGCCCTAAGCAGAGGGATGGGAGAGACCCAGTACTTC
J gene: TRBJ2-7; V gene: TRBV4-1; clone size: .; D gene: TRBD1; CDR3 protein: CASSQEGQGIYEQYF; CDR3 DNA: TGCGCCAGCAGCCAAGAGGGACAGGGAATTTACGAGCAGTACTTC
J gene: TRBJ1-6; V gene: TRBV24-1; clone size: .; D gene: .; CDR3 protein: CATSEGAGHKANSPLHF; CDR3 DNA: TGTGCCACCAGTGAGGGGGCGGGACATAAGGCGAATTCACCCCTCCACTTT
J gene: TRBJ2-4; V gene: TRBV11-2; clone size: .; D gene: .; CDR3 protein: CASSLNAKNIQYF; CDR3 DNA: TGTGCCAGCAGCTTAAACGCCAAAAACATTCAGTACTTC